The clone carrying this T cell receptor beta chain occurred a few times. Its target is not known. A sample-barcoded 5' primer and a J-beta primer mix were used in a second PCR of roughly 6 to 11 cycles. From the 5' RACE reads, TCRdb called clonotypes with MiXCR, one entry per CDR3 protein. The table shows about 1.7 million distinct CDR3 sequences, with roughly 27% occurring only once. These data come from a study of blood T cells in healthy people across ages. General study findings and limits: Age brought a roughly linear fall in TCR beta diversity measured per million T cells.

J gave up 11 bases and V 3 bases, and 8 bases lay outside the gene matches. Germline loops: CDR1 SNHLY, CDR2 FYNNEI. CDR3 length equals 13 residues. Isolating PBMCs gave at least 7 million of these cells per sample. The source material was blood. This clonotype was obtained from a woman younger than 45 in good health. The chain uses TRBV2 and TRBJ2-5, with 8 bases lining up with TRBD2. The CDR3 protein is CASSERVGREQYF. In DNA form, the CDR3 reads TGTGCCAGCAGTGAGCGGGTCGGGAGGGAGCAGTACTTC.